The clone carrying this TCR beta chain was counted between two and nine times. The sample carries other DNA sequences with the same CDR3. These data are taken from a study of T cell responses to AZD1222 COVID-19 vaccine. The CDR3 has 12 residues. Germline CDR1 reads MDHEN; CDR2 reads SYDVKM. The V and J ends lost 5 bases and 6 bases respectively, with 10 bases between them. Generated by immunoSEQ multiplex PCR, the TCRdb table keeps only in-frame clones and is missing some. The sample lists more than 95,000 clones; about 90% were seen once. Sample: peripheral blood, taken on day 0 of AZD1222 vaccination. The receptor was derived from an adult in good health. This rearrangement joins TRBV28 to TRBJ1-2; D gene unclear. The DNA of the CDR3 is TGTGCCAGCAGTCCCCCTGTGGATGGCTACACCTTC. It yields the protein CASSPPVDGYTF.